The present T cell receptor (beta chain) was sequenced within a study of T cell responses to AZD1222 COVID-19 vaccine. Study-level points and caveats: Dominant at 160-218 and 743-854, vaccine-associated CD4 TCRs also spanned spike. Seropositive status at baseline applied to only six AZD1222 recipients. Breadth and depth of Spike-specific TCRs rose after two AZD1222 doses.

This CDR3 spans 12 amino acids. The germline gives CDR1 ENHRY, CDR2 SYGVKD. The J segment lost 5 bases and the V segment lost 10 bases, leaving 6 bases of the junction unmatched. As to this clone: The antigen remains undetermined.

The analysis combined second doses at about 4 or about 12 weeks. Sequencing was performed with immunoSEQ multiplex PCR; in TCRdb, only in-frame clones are kept and a portion is missing. The sample carries 150,000 to 200,000 clones, 80% to 95% recorded once. The chain uses TRBV10-3 and TRBJ2-7; TRBD1 matches at 9 bases. The clonotype was recovered from an adult who received the AZD1222 COVID-19 vaccine. The material was peripheral blood, obtained 28 days after the second AZD1222 dose. The CDR3 DNA reads TGTGCCACTAGGGACAGGGTTGACGAGCAGTACTTC. Protein: CATRDRVDEQYF.